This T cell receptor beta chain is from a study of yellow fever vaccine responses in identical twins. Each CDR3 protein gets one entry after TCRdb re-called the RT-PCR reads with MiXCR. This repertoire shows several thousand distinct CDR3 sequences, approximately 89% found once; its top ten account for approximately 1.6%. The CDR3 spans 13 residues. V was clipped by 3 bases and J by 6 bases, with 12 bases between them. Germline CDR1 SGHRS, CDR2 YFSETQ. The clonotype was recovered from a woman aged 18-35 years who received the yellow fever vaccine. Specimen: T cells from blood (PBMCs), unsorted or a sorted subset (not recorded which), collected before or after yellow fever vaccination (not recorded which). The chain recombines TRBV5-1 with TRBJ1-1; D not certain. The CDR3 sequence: CASSYNRFSEAFF. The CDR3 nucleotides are TGCGCCAGCAGCTATAACCGTTTTTCTGAAGCTTTCTTT.